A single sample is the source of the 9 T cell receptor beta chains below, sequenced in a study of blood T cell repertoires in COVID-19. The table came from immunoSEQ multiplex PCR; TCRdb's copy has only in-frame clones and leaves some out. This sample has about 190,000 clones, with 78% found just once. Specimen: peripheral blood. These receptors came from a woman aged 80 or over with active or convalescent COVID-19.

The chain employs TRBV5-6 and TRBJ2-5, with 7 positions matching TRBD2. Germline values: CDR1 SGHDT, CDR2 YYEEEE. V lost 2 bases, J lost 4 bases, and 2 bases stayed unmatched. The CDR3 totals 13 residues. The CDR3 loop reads CASSFGLGETQYF. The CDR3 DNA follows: TGTGCCAGCAGCTTCGGACTAGGAGAGACCCAGTACTTC.

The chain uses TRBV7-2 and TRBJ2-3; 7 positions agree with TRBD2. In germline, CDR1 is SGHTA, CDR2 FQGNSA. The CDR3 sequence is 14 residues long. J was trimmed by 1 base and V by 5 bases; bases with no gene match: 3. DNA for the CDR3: TGTGCCAGCAGCCCACGGGGGGGCACAGATACGCAGTATTTT. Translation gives CASSPRGGTDTQYF.

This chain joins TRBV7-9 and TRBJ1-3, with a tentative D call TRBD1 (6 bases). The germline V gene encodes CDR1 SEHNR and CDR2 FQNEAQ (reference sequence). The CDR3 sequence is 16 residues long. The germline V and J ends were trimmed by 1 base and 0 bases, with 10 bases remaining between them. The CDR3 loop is CASSLVTGHSGNTIYF. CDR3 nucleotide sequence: TGTGCCAGCAGCTTAGTGACAGGCCACTCTGGAAACACCATATATTTT.

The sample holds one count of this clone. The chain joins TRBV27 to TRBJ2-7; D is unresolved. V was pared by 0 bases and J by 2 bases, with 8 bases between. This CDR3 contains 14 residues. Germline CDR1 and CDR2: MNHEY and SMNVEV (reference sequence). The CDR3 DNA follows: TGTGCCAGCAGTTTATCGGCCGTACCCTACGAGCAGTACTTC. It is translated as CASSLSAVPYEQYF.

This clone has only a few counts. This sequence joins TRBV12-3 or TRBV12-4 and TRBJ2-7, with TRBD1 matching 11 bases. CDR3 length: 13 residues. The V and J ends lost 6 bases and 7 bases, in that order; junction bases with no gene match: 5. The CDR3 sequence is CASSNRDRGEQYF. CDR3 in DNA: TGTGCCAGCAGCAACCGGGACAGGGGGGAGCAGTACTTC.

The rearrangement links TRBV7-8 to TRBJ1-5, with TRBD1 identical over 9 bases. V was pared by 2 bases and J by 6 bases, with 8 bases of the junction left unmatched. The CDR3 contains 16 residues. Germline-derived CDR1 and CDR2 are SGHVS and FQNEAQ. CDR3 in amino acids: CASSLREDRGFQPQHF. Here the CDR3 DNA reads TGTGCCAGCAGCTTAAGAGAAGACAGGGGGTTTCAGCCCCAGCATTTT. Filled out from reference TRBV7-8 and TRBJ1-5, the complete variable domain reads GAGVSQSPRYKVAKRGQDVALRCDPISGHVSLFWYQQALGQGPEFLTYFQNEAQLDKSGLPSDRFFAERPEGSVSTLKIQRTQQEDSAVYLCASSLREDRGFQPQHFGDGTRLSIL.

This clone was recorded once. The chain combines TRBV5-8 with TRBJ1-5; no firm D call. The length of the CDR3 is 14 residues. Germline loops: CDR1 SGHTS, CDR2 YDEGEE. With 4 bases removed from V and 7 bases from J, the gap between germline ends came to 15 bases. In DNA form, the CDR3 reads TGTGCCAGCAGCGCCCGGGAGTTAGTCCAGCCCCAGCATTTT. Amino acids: CASSARELVQPQHF.

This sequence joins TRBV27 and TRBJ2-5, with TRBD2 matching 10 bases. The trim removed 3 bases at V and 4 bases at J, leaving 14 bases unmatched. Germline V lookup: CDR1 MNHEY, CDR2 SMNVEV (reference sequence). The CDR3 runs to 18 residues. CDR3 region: CASSFLAASGGSRETQYF. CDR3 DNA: TGTGCCAGCAGTTTCCTCGCCGCTAGCGGGGGATCGAGAGAGACCCAGTACTTC.

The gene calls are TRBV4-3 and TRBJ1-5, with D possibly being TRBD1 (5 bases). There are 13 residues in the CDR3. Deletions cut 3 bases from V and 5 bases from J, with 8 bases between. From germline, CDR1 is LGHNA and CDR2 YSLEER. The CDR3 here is CASSHRVYQPQHF. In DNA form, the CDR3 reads TGCGCCAGCAGCCACAGGGTATATCAGCCCCAGCATTTT.